This T cell receptor beta chain was found in a study of technical replicates of blood from several donors. The protocol was immunoSEQ multiplex PCR, while the TCRdb copy is restricted to in-frame clones and leaves out a portion. The sample carries 70,000 to 95,000 clones, roughly 94% recorded once. This CDR3 contains 11 residues. V shed 4 bases and J shed 4 bases, with 5 bases lying between them. Germline CDR1 SNHLY, CDR2 FYNNEI. The V call is TRBV2, the J call TRBJ2-7; D ambiguous. Material for sequencing was T cells isolated from PBMCs. The TCR was taken from a human donor in good health. The CDR3 protein is CASSAQYEQYF. In DNA form, the CDR3 reads TGTGCCAGCAGTGCACAATACGAGCAGTACTTC.